This T cell receptor beta chain derives from a study of cytomegalovirus exposure and HLA in healthy donors. Both 60 Vbeta primers and 13 Jbeta primers went into the PCR. The protocol was immunoSEQ multiplex PCR, while the TCRdb copy is restricted to in-frame clones and leaves out a portion. The sample carries around 200,000 clones, 75% to 85% recorded once. This TCR was recovered from a boy aged 10-17 years in good health and CMV-seronegative. Source material: PBMCs.

CDR3 sequence (DNA): TGTGCCAGCAGGGTAGGGGGGGATGGCTACACCTTC. Its translation: CASRVGGDGYTF. V is TRBV6-6 and J is TRBJ1-2; TRBD1 is a possible D gene (6 bases). This CDR3 has 12 residues. V lost 6 bases to trimming and J lost 6 bases, with 11 bases between them. The germline CDR1 and CDR2 sequences are MNHNY and SVGAGI (reference sequence).